The present TCR beta chain was sequenced within a study of neurological immune-mediated disorders. Study-level results: Sharing of CDR3 amino acid sequences among expanded clones across subjects was absent, suggesting private repertoires in all groups.

The CDR3 is made up of 11 amino acids. Germline assignment: CDR1 SQVTM and CDR2 ANQGSEA. Time point reported: longitudinal time-point 1 (baseline). Notes on this clonotype: The antigen remains undetermined. One end of the junction is discordant with germline, which a read error may explain.

The cDNA came from 5'RACE, which used 10-nucleotide random UMIs. TCRdb ran MiXCR on the 5' RACE reads and lists one entry per CDR3 protein. The sample records some 77,000 distinct CDR3 sequences, around 13% being singletons. This sequence was found in a female donor with HTLV-1-associated myelopathy (HAM/TSP). The chain combines TRBV29-1 with TRBJ1-2; D ambiguous. Source material: PBMCs. In DNA form, the CDR3 reads TGCAGCGTTGTTTTAGGGAGCGGCTACGCCTTC. Amino acids: CSVVLGSGYAF.